The present T cell receptor beta chain was sequenced within a study of cytomegalovirus exposure and HLA in healthy donors. About this clone: Its target is unknown.

Trimming stripped 5 bases from V and 1 base from J, with 12 bases between. The CDR3 sequence is 14 residues long. Germline CDR1 SEHNR, CDR2 FQNEAQ (reference sequence). Study results and limitations: Later on, an analysis tied 15,000 or so TCR beta sequences to HLA alleles at 0.05 false discovery rate. Later on, an analysis showed TCR association rates differing by HLA locus, with DRB1 the most and HLA-C the fewest. In vitro data verified a few CMV-associated chains as specific for CMV antigens.

This PCR relied on a set of 60 Vbeta primers and 13 Jbeta primers. The authors' processing: Later, an analysis found 75 million to 90 million unique TCR beta chains, and about 9.9 million of these were shared. This table comes from immunoSEQ multiplex PCR, and its TCRdb copy is limited to in-frame clones, with some not included. Clone size and V and J calls were adopted from that table, with D and trimming inferred from the DNA. The sample lists 130,000 to 150,000 clones, roughly three quarters seen once, with under 5.5% in the top ten. The TCR comes from a woman in her forties or fifties in good health and CMV-seronegative. The sequencing input was PBMCs. The chain employs TRBV7-9 and TRBJ2-7; D possibly corresponds to TRBD1 (6 bases). The CDR3 DNA reads as TGTGCCAGCAGCGAAAATGGACAGTCCTACGAGCAGTACTTC. Translation: CASSENGQSYEQYF.